These 17 T cell receptor beta chains were all obtained from the same sample, sequenced in a study of T cell repertoires in cytomegalovirus infection. Their cognate antigens are unknown. Using its own MiXCR run on the reads, TCRdb lists one record per CDR3 protein. Of about 920,000 distinct CDR3 sequences in the sample, more than 25% were seen once. Sequenced material: cultured CD8+ T cells from PBMCs, taken from culture after CMV antigen stimulation. The origin of the receptors is a human donor in good health (CMV status not recorded). Some clones in this sample may be carry-over from other donors' samples.

The gene calls are TRBV29-1 and TRBJ1-1; possibly TRBD1 for D (5 bases). With 6 bases removed from V and 1 base from J, the gap between germline ends came to 15 bases. Germline CDR1 reads SQVTM; CDR2 reads ANQGSEA. CDR3 length equals 14 residues. The CDR3 region is CSVPRGRPNTEAFF. The CDR3, as DNA: TGCAGCGTCCCGAGGGGCAGGCCGAACACTGAAGCTTTCTTT.

Here the CDR3 DNA reads TGTGCCAGCAGCGCCCGGACAGTTACCTTC. As protein: CASSARTVTF. This chain uses TRBV7-9 with TRBJ1-2, with D tentatively TRBD1 (6 bases). This CDR3 has 10 amino acids. The V end lost 5 bases, the J end lost 14 bases, and 12 bases lay between the germline ends. Germline loops: CDR1 SEHNR, CDR2 FQNEAQ (reference sequence).

This clonotype has more than one count but fewer than ten. The chain has TRBV20-1 and TRBJ1-1; 11 bases agree with TRBD1. The junction had 16 bases not matched to a gene; V was cut back by 0 bases and J by 7 bases. The CDR3 extends over 18 amino acids. The germline CDR1 and CDR2 sequences are DFQATT and SNEGSKA (reference sequence). The CDR3 loop reads CSARDFSGTGGKVGEAFF. CDR3 in DNA: TGCAGTGCTAGAGATTTTTCAGGGACAGGGGGTAAGGTTGGTGAAGCTTTCTTT.

This clonotype was seen a few times. This chain uses TRBV7-9 with TRBJ2-3; perhaps D is TRBD1 or TRBD2 (7 bases each). The ends were cut back, 6 bases at V and 5 bases at J, with 15 bases in the middle. This CDR3 spans 14 amino acids. Germline loops: CDR1 SEHNR, CDR2 FQNEAQ (reference sequence). The CDR3 nucleotides are TGTGCCAGCAGGTTCACAGGGGAGGGAGATACGCAGTATTTT. Translation gives CASRFTGEGDTQYF.

There are a few counts of this clonotype. This chain uses TRBV6-2 or TRBV6-3 with TRBJ2-5; D might be TRBD1 (6 bases). Germline loops: CDR1 MNHEY, CDR2 SVGEGT. The CDR3 spans 15 residues. Trimming cost V 2 bases and J 5 bases, with 15 bases left between them. In nucleotides, the CDR3 is TGTGCCAGCAGTTACGGCAGGGGTGTACGGGAGACCCAGTACTTC. The encoded protein is CASSYGRGVRETQYF.

J is TRBJ2-5 and V is TRBV9, with D possibly TRBD2 on 7 matching bases. Germline CDR1 and CDR2: SGDLS and YYNGEE. V was pared by 4 bases and J by 2 bases, with 12 bases between. This CDR3 is 14 amino acids long. The CDR3 loop is CASSPGGSQETQYF. In nucleotides, the CDR3 is TGTGCCAGCAGCCCGGGGGGCTCACAAGAGACCCAGTACTTC. Using reference TRBV9 and TRBJ2-5 for the parts outside the CDR3, the full variable domain is DSGVTQTPKHLITATGQRVTLRCSPRSGDLSVYWYQQSLDQGLQFLIQYYNGEERAKGNILERFSAQQFPDLHSELNLSSLELGDSALYFCASSPGGSQETQYFGPGTRLLVL.

This clonotype was observed a few times. V is TRBV6-5 and J is TRBJ1-4; D ambiguous. This CDR3 is 16 amino acids long. The germline V gene has CDR1 MNHEY and CDR2 SVGAGI. Between the trimmed V and J ends, which lost 7 bases and 8 bases, there was a span of 23 bases. The CDR3 sequence: CASKTRPDAMSEKLFF. For the CDR3, the DNA is TGTGCCAGCAAAACCCGGCCCGATGCCATGTCCGAAAAACTGTTTTTT.

This chain uses TRBV19 with TRBJ2-1; D gene ambiguous. Trimming cost V 3 bases and J 2 bases, with 11 bases left between them. This CDR3 region has 15 residues. Germline assignment: CDR1 LNHDA and CDR2 SQIVND (reference sequence). CDR3 coding DNA: TGTGCCAGTAGTATTAAGTGGGGTACCTACAATGAGCAGTTCTTC. Its protein product is CASSIKWGTYNEQFF.

This clonotype appeared a few times. The chain has TRBV19 and TRBJ2-1; the D is unclear. In germline, CDR1 is LNHDA, CDR2 SQIVND (reference sequence). V dropped 1 base and J dropped 2 bases, with 9 bases sitting between them. This CDR3 comprises 15 residues. In nucleotides, the CDR3 is TGTGCCAGTAGTATAGTTGCTAGGCCCTACAATGAGCAGTTCTTC. It is translated as CASSIVARPYNEQFF.

V and J are TRBV25-1 and TRBJ1-4; TRBD1 is a possible D gene (5 bases). V was cut by 1 base and J by 8 bases, with 17 bases left in between. Germline loops: CDR1 MGHDK, CDR2 SYGVNS. This CDR3 contains 16 residues. The CDR3 bases are TGTGCCAGCAGTGAATCGGGGGACGGATTTTGGGAAAAACTGTTTTTT. Translation gives CASSESGDGFWEKLFF.

This clonotype occurred a few times. This chain uses TRBV20-1 with TRBJ1-5, with 7 bases matching TRBD1. There are 22 residues in the CDR3. CDR1 is DFQATT and CDR2 is SNEGSKA in the germline V gene (reference sequence). The trim removed 0 bases at V and 0 bases at J, leaving 23 bases unmatched. This CDR3 reads CSARDLTAGTAFPYHSNQPQHF. CDR3 DNA sequence: TGCAGTGCTAGAGATCTTACAGCCGGGACAGCCTTTCCTTATCATAGCAATCAGCCCCAGCATTTT.

As DNA, the CDR3 is TGTGCCAGCAGTGTTTATTTGACGAACACTGAAGCTTTCTTT. Encoded protein: CASSVYLTNTEAFF. J is TRBJ1-1 and V is TRBV2; no reliable D call. Germline V gene lookup returns CDR1 SNHLY and CDR2 FYNNEI. The V gene lost 4 bases and the J gene lost 1 base, with 10 bases spanning the gap. This CDR3 has 14 residues.

The chain carries TRBV29-1 and TRBJ2-5; no reliable D call. Germline lookup yields CDR1 SQVTM and CDR2 ANQGSEA. V shed 6 bases and J shed 7 bases, with 15 bases lying between them. CDR3 length: 12 residues. CDR3 residues: CSVAHSSGTQYF. CDR3 coding DNA: TGCAGCGTCGCCCATAGTTCCGGGACCCAGTACTTC.

This clonotype was detected once. CDR3 nucleotide sequence: TGTGCCAGCAGGGGGGCATTCCTTAACTATGGCTACACCTTC. It specifies CASRGAFLNYGYTF. The V and J genes are TRBV2 and TRBJ1-2; D perhaps matches TRBD1 (6 bases). The CDR3 is 14 residues long. CDR1 and CDR2 from the germline V gene are SNHLY and FYNNEI. V dropped 6 bases and J dropped 1 base, with 12 bases sitting between them.

Only a few counts were recorded for this clonotype. V is TRBV7-9 and J is TRBJ2-1; D ambiguous. The CDR3 length is 15 residues. V dropped 5 bases and J dropped 2 bases, with 13 bases sitting between them. The germline gives CDR1 SEHNR, CDR2 FQNEAQ (reference sequence). The CDR3 protein is CASSPRVGTYNEQFF. The CDR3 bases are TGTGCCAGCAGCCCCCGGGTAGGGACCTACAATGAGCAGTTCTTC.

The V call is TRBV7-2, the J call TRBJ2-3; D gene ambiguous. Germline V gives CDR1 SGHTA, CDR2 FQGNSA. V was clipped by 1 base and J by 0 bases, with 5 bases between them. CDR3 length equals 14 residues. CDR3 loop: CASSLDISTDTQYF. Here the CDR3 DNA reads TGTGCCAGCAGCTTAGACATTAGCACAGATACGCAGTATTTT.

The chain links TRBV7-9 to TRBJ2-7; TRBD1 agrees at 8 bases. Germline lookup yields CDR1 SEHNR and CDR2 FQNEAQ (reference sequence). After removal of 5 bases from V and 3 bases from J, the junction contained 9 bases not matched to a gene. The CDR3 has 15 amino acids. The CDR3: CASSPPLGQGYEQYV. CDR3 coding DNA: TGTGCCAGCAGCCCGCCCCTCGGACAGGGCTACGAGCAGTACGTC.